The 24 T cell receptor beta chains in this list originate from one sample, sequenced in a study of blood T cell repertoires in COVID-19 (dated by TCRdb to 2020 to 2022). Libraries were built with the immunoSEQ multiplex PCR assay. Entries here come from immuneACCESS through TCRdb and include only in-frame sequences with V and J called. Some clones fail to appear in such tables; in the studies checked, an unresolved V gene covers under half of the shortfall, and the cause of the remainder is unknown. The sample has about 240,000 clones on record, around 89% of them singletons. The top ten hold approximately 9.5% of the sample. Sequences were obtained from PBMCs or T cells enriched from blood (not recorded which). The source of these receptors is a man aged 40-49 years who had recovered from COVID-19.

The chain has TRBV7-2 and TRBJ2-7, with 7 nucleotides matching TRBD1. CDR1 SGHTA and CDR2 FQGNSA come from the germline V gene. The CDR3 spans 15 residues. V lost 2 bases to trimming and J lost 1 base; unmatched junction nucleotides: 5. The CDR3 nucleotides are TGTGCCAGCAGCTTAACAGGGGCCAATTCCTACGAGCAGTACTTC. Translating it yields CASSLTGANSYEQYF.

The chain couples TRBV6-5 to TRBJ1-5, with 7 bases matching TRBD1. The CDR3 has 14 amino acids. The germline gives CDR1 MNHEY, CDR2 SVGAGI. The V and J ends lost 6 bases and 7 bases, in that order; junction bases with no gene match: 9. The CDR3 DNA reads as TGTGCCAGCAGGGTGACAGGGACGGGCCAGCCCCAGCATTTT. Protein product: CASRVTGTGQPQHF.

J is TRBJ2-3 and V is TRBV14; perhaps TRBD2 as D (6 bases). CDR1 and CDR2 from the germline V gene are SGHDN and FVKESK. Trimming removed 4 bases at V and 0 bases at J, with 11 bases between. This CDR3 spans 15 amino acids. CDR3 DNA: TGTGCCAGCAGCCCGCTCGGGGGAAGCACAGATACGCAGTATTTT. This sequence encodes CASSPLGGSTDTQYF. Filled out from reference TRBV14 and TRBJ2-3, the complete variable domain reads EAGVTQFPSHSVIEKGQTVTLRCDPISGHDNLYWYRRVMGKEIKFLLHFVKESKQDESGMPNNRFLAERTGGTYSTLKVQPAELEDSGVYFCASSPLGGSTDTQYFGPGTRLTVL.

The CDR3 sequence: CASSLYRPGGLSTDTQYF. The DNA for the CDR3 is TGTGCCAGCAGTTTATACCGCCCAGGGGGCCTCAGCACAGATACGCAGTATTTT. The V and J genes are TRBV27 and TRBJ2-3; the match to TRBD1 covers 8 bases. Looked up from germline, CDR1 is MNHEY and CDR2 is SMNVEV (reference sequence). J was trimmed by 0 bases and V by 1 base; bases with no gene match: 9. CDR3 size: 18 residues.

The chain links TRBV11-2 to TRBJ1-2, with 7 bases aligning to TRBD1. Germline V gene lookup returns CDR1 SGHAT and CDR2 FQNNGV. The length of the CDR3 is 13 residues. J was trimmed by 6 bases and V by 7 bases; bases with no gene match: 8. The CDR3 DNA reads TGTGCCAGCACCATTCGACAGGGTGATGGCTACACCTTC. This gives the protein CASTIRQGDGYTF.

This clone turned up a few times. This sequence joins TRBV29-1 and TRBJ2-2; TRBD1 agrees at 7 bases. This CDR3 is built from 12 residues. Germline V gene lookup returns CDR1 SQVTM and CDR2 ANQGSEA. V lost 7 bases and J lost 5; bases outside the gene matches: 4. CDR3 protein: CSAGQLTGELFF. The CDR3 bases are TGCAGCGCGGGACAGTTAACCGGGGAGCTGTTTTTT.

The rearrangement uses TRBV7-3 and TRBJ2-3; tentative D call: TRBD2 (6 bases). V lost 5 bases to trimming and J lost 2 bases, with 11 bases between them. Germline V lookup: CDR1 SGHTA, CDR2 FQGTGA. This CDR3 region has 14 residues. The CDR3 sequence is CASSPGLSTDTQYF. The CDR3 DNA is TGTGCCAGCAGCCCTGGACTATCCACAGATACGCAGTATTTT.

The rearrangement joins TRBV19 to TRBJ1-5; maybe TRBD1 (6 bases). The V gene lost 6 bases and the J gene lost 5 bases, with 14 bases spanning the gap. CDR1 LNHDA and CDR2 SQIVND come from the germline V gene (reference sequence). CDR3 size: 14 residues. The CDR3, as DNA: TGTGCCAGTAGACTTTGGGACACTCATCAGCCCCAGCATTTT. This codes for CASRLWDTHQPQHF. Full variable domain (missing parts from reference TRBV19 and TRBJ1-5): DGGITQSPKYLFRKEGQNVTLSCEQNLNHDAMYWYRQDPGQGLRLIYYSQIVNDFQKGDIAEGYSVSREKKESFPLTVTSAQKNPTAFYLCASRLWDTHQPQHFGDGTRLSIL.

The chain is built from TRBV24-1 and TRBJ1-5; D gene uncertain. From germline, CDR1 is KGHDR and CDR2 SFDVKD. This CDR3 contains 14 residues. Trimming pared 11 bases from V and 7 bases from J, leaving 20 bases between. CDR3: CASNLRGHRQPQHF. CDR3 bases: TGTGCCAGCAATCTCCGTGGGCATCGCCAGCCCCAGCATTTT.

This chain connects TRBV2 to TRBJ2-1; D is possibly TRBD2 (6 bases). The germline V and J ends were trimmed by 7 bases and 5 bases, with 21 bases remaining between them. This CDR3 has 16 residues. Germline CDR1 is SNHLY and CDR2 is FYNNEI. CDR3 DNA sequence: TGTGCCAGCATAACCAGCGTGGGGAGGAGGGACAATGAGCAGTTCTTC. Amino acids: CASITSVGRRDNEQFF.

The rearrangement links TRBV19 to TRBJ1-1; 8 nucleotides align to TRBD1. With 7 bases clipped from V and 1 base from J, the junction kept 11 bases outside the gene matches. The CDR3 spans 16 residues. Germline assignment: CDR1 LNHDA and CDR2 SQIVND (reference sequence). The CDR3 sequence is CASTLPRDRWNTEAFF. In nucleotides, the CDR3 is TGTGCCAGTACCCTCCCCCGGGACAGGTGGAACACTGAAGCTTTCTTT.

The DNA of the CDR3 is TGTGCCAGCAGTGAAGCGGCAGCACTATACTATGGCTACACCTTC. Protein: CASSEAAALYYGYTF. The V gene is TRBV6-1, the J gene TRBJ1-2; D gene unclear. The CDR3 is 15 amino acids. Germline V gene sequence: CDR1 MNHNS, CDR2 SASEGT. The V and J ends lost 0 bases and 3 bases respectively, with 11 bases between them.

The chain uses TRBV5-1 and TRBJ1-1; possible D gene TRBD1, 5 bases. Trimming left V 0 bases short and J 1 base short, with 13 bases between. The CDR3 is 16 amino acids. Germline CDR1 and CDR2: SGHRS and YFSETQ. For the CDR3, the DNA is TGCGCCAGCAGCTTGGCCCGGGGGGGACGGAACACTGAAGCTTTCTTT. It yields the protein CASSLARGGRNTEAFF.

The chain combines TRBV27 with TRBJ2-1, with D unresolved. V was trimmed by 5 bases and J by 6 bases, leaving 14 bases between them. The length of the CDR3 is 14 residues. In germline, CDR1 is MNHEY, CDR2 SMNVEV (reference sequence). CDR3 DNA: TGTGCCAGCAGTACAGTTCGTACCACCAATGAGCAGTTCTTC. Protein product: CASSTVRTTNEQFF.

J is TRBJ2-3 and V is TRBV7-9; 11 bases line up with TRBD2. Unmatched junction bases numbered 9, after V lost 4 bases and J lost 3 bases. Germline lookup yields CDR1 SEHNR and CDR2 FQNEAQ (reference sequence). CDR3 length: 17 amino acids. CDR3 sequence (DNA): TGTGCCAGCAGCTCCTATAGCGGGGGGGCCGCGACAGATACGCAGTATTTT. It specifies CASSSYSGGAATDTQYF.

The chain uses TRBV19 and TRBJ1-2; TRBD1 matches at 9 bases. The V gene's germline CDR1 is LNHDA and CDR2 SQIVND (reference sequence). The CDR3 covers 16 residues. The junction had 11 bases not matched to a gene; V was cut back by 5 bases and J by 4 bases. The CDR3 bases are TGTGCCAGTAGTCGGACGCCCGGGACAGGGACCTATGGCTACACCTTC. It codes for CASSRTPGTGTYGYTF.

The rearrangement uses TRBV6-5 and TRBJ1-1; D unclear. Germline V lookup: CDR1 MNHEY, CDR2 SVGAGI. V was pared by 4 bases and J by 0 bases, with 6 bases between. The CDR3 spans 13 residues. CDR3: CASSSDLNTEAFF. CDR3 in DNA: TGTGCCAGCAGTTCCGACTTGAACACTGAAGCTTTCTTT.

The V and J genes are TRBV24-1 and TRBJ2-5, with a tentative D call TRBD1 (8 bases). Trimming removed 0 bases at V and 4 bases at J, with 20 bases between. This CDR3 region has 18 residues. Germline V gene sequence: CDR1 KGHDR, CDR2 SFDVKD. CDR3 sequence reads: CATSDLPGGATGGETQYF. CDR3 bases: TGTGCCACCAGTGATTTGCCAGGGGGCGCTACGGGGGGAGAGACCCAGTACTTC.

This chain connects TRBV10-2 to TRBJ2-5, with D hard to call. Germline V CDR1 and CDR2: WSHSY, SAAADI. This CDR3 is 14 amino acids long. Trimming stripped 3 bases from V and 0 bases from J, with 8 bases between. CDR3 in amino acids: CASSDGFYQETQYF. CDR3 coding DNA: TGCGCCAGCAGTGACGGTTTCTACCAAGAGACCCAGTACTTC.

V and J are TRBV24-1 and TRBJ2-2, with 10 bases lining up with TRBD1. Germline V gene lookup returns CDR1 KGHDR and CDR2 SFDVKD. The CDR3 has 15 residues. The ends lost 5 bases at V and 5 bases at J; junction bases unmatched: 4. Here the CDR3 reads CATSGDRGPTGELFF. DNA for the CDR3: TGTGCCACCAGTGGAGACAGGGGGCCAACCGGGGAGCTGTTTTTT.

The chain employs TRBV5-5 and TRBJ1-2, with a possible D match to TRBD1 (6 bases). Germline lookup yields CDR1 SGHKS and CDR2 YYEKEE (reference sequence). CDR3 length equals 12 residues. Trimming shortened V by 5 bases and J by 6 bases, and 11 bases separated the two germline ends. CDR3 amino acids: CASRDRVDGYTF. The DNA for the CDR3 is TGTGCCAGCAGGGACAGAGTAGATGGCTACACCTTC.

J is TRBJ2-5 and V is TRBV7-2; 7 bases agree with TRBD1. In germline, CDR1 is SGHTA, CDR2 FQGNSA. With 5 bases clipped from V and 5 bases from J, the junction kept 5 bases outside the gene matches. The CDR3 runs to 13 residues. CDR3 in DNA: TGTGCCAGCAGCGCAACAGGGGACGAGACCCAGTACTTC. Translation gives CASSATGDETQYF.

The V gene is TRBV5-4, the J gene TRBJ2-5, with D tentatively TRBD2 (6 bases). V gave up 4 bases and J gave up 1 base, with 11 bases separating them. The CDR3 is 14 amino acids. The germline V gene has CDR1 SGHNT and CDR2 YYREEE (reference sequence). CDR3 in DNA: TGTGCCAGCAGCCCCCGGACTACCCAAGAGACCCAGTACTTC. Its protein is CASSPRTTQETQYF.

V usage is TRBV5-1 and J usage is TRBJ2-7; the match to TRBD2 covers 8 bases. CDR1 and CDR2 (germline): SGHRS, YFSETQ. This CDR3 is built from 14 residues. V dropped 4 bases and J dropped 1; count of bases not matched to a gene: 4. For the CDR3, the DNA is TGCGCCAGCAGCGTCGGGACTAGGTCCTACGAGCAGTACTTC. It codes for CASSVGTRSYEQYF.